The 16 T cell receptor beta chains below all came from one sample that was sequenced in a study of CD8+CD57+ T cells in acquired aplastic anemia. Researchers used genomic DNA as the template to profile TCR beta VDJ and CDR3. TCRdb independently ran MiXCR on the reads; one entry per CDR3 protein. Here the sample spans around 200,000 distinct CDR3 sequences, roughly 56% being singletons. The sample was sorted CD4+, CD8+, or CD8+CD57+ T cells (not recorded which) from PBMCs. The receptors originated from a human donor in good health, serving as a control.

Points on this clonotype: A junction boundary mismatches the germline segment, possibly from a read error. The chain recombines TRBV29-1 with TRBJ1-2; D remains ambiguous. The CDR3 loop spans 13 amino acids. Germline V CDR1 and CDR2: SQVTM, ANQGSEA. The CDR3 sequence is CNVEEDGRVGYTF. CDR3 DNA sequence: TGCAACGTTGAAGAGGACGGGCGTGTAGGCTACACCTTC. The variable domain in full, with the rest retrieved from reference TRBV29-1 and TRBJ1-2, is SAVISQKPSRDICQRGTSLTIQCQVDSQVTMMFWYRQQPGQSLTLIATANQGSEATYESGFVIDKFPISRPNLTFSTLTVSNMSPEDSSIYLCNVEEDGRVGYTFGSGTRLTVV.

The V and J genes are TRBV2 and TRBJ1-3; D remains ambiguous. Germline V gene sequence: CDR1 SNHLY, CDR2 FYNNEI. The CDR3 is made up of 14 amino acids. V was shortened by 2 bases and J by 2 bases, with 7 bases between the two germline ends. In DNA form, the CDR3 reads TGTGCCAGCAGTGAATCGTCTACTGGAAACACCATATATTTT. It codes for CASSESSTGNTIYF.

CDR3 amino acids: CSARTTGGENYGYTF. Here the CDR3 DNA reads TGCAGTGCTAGGACTACAGGGGGCGAGAACTATGGCTACACCTTC. The V call is TRBV20-1, the J call TRBJ1-2; 9 bases agree with TRBD1. This CDR3 contains 15 residues. Per germline, CDR1 DFQATT and CDR2 SNEGSKA (reference sequence). Germline trimming cut 3 bases from V and 2 bases from J; bases unmatched to any gene: 7.

V usage is TRBV10-3 and J usage is TRBJ2-7, with TRBD1 matching over 9 bases. Germline lookup yields CDR1 ENHRY and CDR2 SYGVKD. Trimming took 10 bases from V and 1 from J; bases not matched to a gene: 5. The CDR3 totals 13 residues. The CDR3: CATTGTGSYEQYF. CDR3 DNA: TGTGCCACGACCGGGACAGGGTCCTACGAGCAGTACTTC.

This clonotype came up once. This sequence joins TRBV18 and TRBJ1-1; D is ambiguous. This CDR3 spans 16 amino acids. Germline values: CDR1 KGHSH, CDR2 LQKENI. The V and J ends lost 5 bases and 2 bases respectively, with 18 bases between them. The CDR3 protein is CASSFQQGIGNTEAFF. The CDR3 DNA reads as TGTGCCAGCTCATTTCAGCAAGGAATTGGAAACACTGAAGCTTTCTTT.

The chain employs TRBV2 and TRBJ1-6, with 11 positions matching TRBD1. V shed 9 bases and J 9 bases; nucleotides not matched to a gene: 10. Germline CDR1 SNHLY, CDR2 FYNNEI. The CDR3 runs to 15 residues. CDR3 in DNA: TGTGCCAGTACGTCGCTTGGGACAGGGGGTTCACCCCTCCACTTT. It specifies CASTSLGTGGSPLHF.

This clonotype showed up many times. The V call is TRBV12-3 or TRBV12-4, the J call TRBJ1-2; TRBD1 might be the D (5 bases). The CDR3 runs to 13 residues. The V gene lost 7 bases and the J gene lost 8 bases, with 17 bases spanning the gap. The chain's CDR3 is CASTSSWGGGYTF. The CDR3 DNA sequence: TGTGCCAGCACCTCCTCGTGGGGCGGCGGCTACACCTTC.

The chain links TRBV29-1 to TRBJ1-2; TRBD1 matches 8 bases. The V gene end was trimmed by 4 bases and the J gene end by 5 bases; junction bases not matched to a gene: 9. CDR3 length: 14 residues. Germline lookup yields CDR1 SQVTM and CDR2 ANQGSEA. The CDR3 coding sequence is TGCAGCGTTGGAACCCAGGGGGCGGGGTATGGCTACACCTTC. Its protein product is CSVGTQGAGYGYTF.

This clonotype appeared many times. A junction end diverges from the germline sequence, so it may reflect a read error. V usage is TRBV15 and J usage is TRBJ1-6; the D is unclear. CDR1 and CDR2 from the germline V gene are LNHNV and YYDKDF (reference sequence). The CDR3 contains 15 residues. CDR3 amino acids: CATSGSMWSKSPPHF. CDR3 coding DNA: TGTGCCACCAGCGGGTCCATGTGGTCGAAGTCACCCCCCCACTTT.

This sequence joins TRBV25-1 and TRBJ1-1, with D tentatively TRBD1 (5 bases). Germline assignment: CDR1 MGHDK and CDR2 SYGVNS. Trimming left V 11 bases short and J 2 bases short, with 15 bases between. The CDR3 runs to 13 residues. The CDR3, as DNA: TGTGCCGAAAGGATAGGGGCCAACACTGAAGCTTTCTTT. The encoded protein is CAERIGANTEAFF.

This clonotype was counted only a few times. The junction departs from germline at one end; a sequencing error may be responsible. The V gene is TRBV29-1, the J gene TRBJ2-5; the D is unclear. The CDR3 is 12 amino acids. Per the germline V gene, CDR1 is SQVTM and CDR2 is ANQGSEA. DNA for the CDR3: TGCAGCGTTGAATATGTACCACTCGTAATTTTCTTC. Its translation is CSVEYVPLVIFF.

V is TRBV5-1 and J is TRBJ2-7; 8 bases agree with TRBD1. Trimming removed 3 bases from V and 3 bases from J; junction bases left unmatched: 5. Germline CDR1 is SGHRS and CDR2 is YFSETQ. The CDR3 runs to 14 residues. CDR3 in amino acids: CASSWATGDYEQYF. The CDR3 DNA reads TGCGCCAGCAGCTGGGCGACAGGGGACTACGAGCAGTACTTC.

This clonotype has just one count. At one end, the junction sequence differs from germline, possibly due to a read error. This sequence joins TRBV25-1 and TRBJ2-1; D might be TRBD2 (6 bases). Germline V gene lookup returns CDR1 MGHDK and CDR2 SYGVNS. The CDR3 covers 12 residues. CDR3 residues: CANSSRRDLSFF. In nucleotides, the CDR3 is TGTGCCAACAGTTCAAGGAGGGATTTGTCGTTCTTC.

The gene calls are TRBV15 and TRBJ2-7; possible D gene TRBD1, 6 bases. Trimming shortened V by 6 bases and J by 3 bases, and 12 bases separated the two germline ends. Germline assignment: CDR1 LNHNV and CDR2 YYDKDF (reference sequence). The CDR3 runs to 13 residues. The CDR3 coding sequence is TGTGCCACCAGAGACCAAGGGGGCTACGAGCAGTACTTC. It translates to CATRDQGGYEQYF.

The V call is TRBV29-1, the J call TRBJ1-2; D is uncertain. This CDR3 has 13 amino acids. Between the trimmed V and J ends, which lost 1 base and 3 bases, there was a span of 9 bases. Germline V gene data show CDR1 as SQVTM and CDR2 as ANQGSEA. The CDR3 DNA follows: TGCAGCGTTGAAGGGACGGGTGACTATGGCTACACCTTC. This encodes CSVEGTGDYGYTF. The full variable domain, rest sourced from reference TRBV29-1 and TRBJ1-2, is SAVISQKPSRDICQRGTSLTIQCQVDSQVTMMFWYRQQPGQSLTLIATANQGSEATYESGFVIDKFPISRPNLTFSTLTVSNMSPEDSSIYLCSVEGTGDYGYTFGSGTRLTVV.

This clonotype has at least ten counts. V gene TRBV3-1 combines with J gene TRBJ1-3; D is ambiguous. The V and J ends lost 2 bases and 7 bases respectively, with 6 bases between them. Germline V gene lookup returns CDR1 LGHDT and CDR2 YNNKEL (reference sequence). The CDR3 contains 12 residues. CDR3 sequence (DNA): TGTGCCAGCAGCCAATCCGTCAACACCATATATTTT. Its translation is CASSQSVNTIYF. The whole variable domain, filled in from reference TRBV3-1 and TRBJ1-3, reads DTAVSQTPKYLVTQMGNDKSIKCEQNLGHDTMYWYKQDSKKFLKIMFSYNNKELIINETVPNRFSPKSPDKAHLNLHINSLELGDSAVYFCASSQSVNTIYFGEGSWLTVV.